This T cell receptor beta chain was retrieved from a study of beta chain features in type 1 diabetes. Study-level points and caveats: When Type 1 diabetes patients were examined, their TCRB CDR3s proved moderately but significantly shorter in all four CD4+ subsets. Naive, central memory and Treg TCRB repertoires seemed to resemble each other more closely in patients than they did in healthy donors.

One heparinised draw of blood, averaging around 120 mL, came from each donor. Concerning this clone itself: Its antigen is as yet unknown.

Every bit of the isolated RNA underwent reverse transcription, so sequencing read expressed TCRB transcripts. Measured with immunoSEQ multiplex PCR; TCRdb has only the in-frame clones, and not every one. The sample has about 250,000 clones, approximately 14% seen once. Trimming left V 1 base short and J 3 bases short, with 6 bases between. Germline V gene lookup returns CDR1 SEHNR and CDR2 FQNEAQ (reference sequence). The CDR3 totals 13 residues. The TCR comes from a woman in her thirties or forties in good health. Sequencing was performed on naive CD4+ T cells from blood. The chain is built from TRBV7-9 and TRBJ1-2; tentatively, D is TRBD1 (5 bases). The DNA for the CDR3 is TGTGCCAGCAGCTTAGAGGGGTACTATGGCTACACCTTC. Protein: CASSLEGYYGYTF.